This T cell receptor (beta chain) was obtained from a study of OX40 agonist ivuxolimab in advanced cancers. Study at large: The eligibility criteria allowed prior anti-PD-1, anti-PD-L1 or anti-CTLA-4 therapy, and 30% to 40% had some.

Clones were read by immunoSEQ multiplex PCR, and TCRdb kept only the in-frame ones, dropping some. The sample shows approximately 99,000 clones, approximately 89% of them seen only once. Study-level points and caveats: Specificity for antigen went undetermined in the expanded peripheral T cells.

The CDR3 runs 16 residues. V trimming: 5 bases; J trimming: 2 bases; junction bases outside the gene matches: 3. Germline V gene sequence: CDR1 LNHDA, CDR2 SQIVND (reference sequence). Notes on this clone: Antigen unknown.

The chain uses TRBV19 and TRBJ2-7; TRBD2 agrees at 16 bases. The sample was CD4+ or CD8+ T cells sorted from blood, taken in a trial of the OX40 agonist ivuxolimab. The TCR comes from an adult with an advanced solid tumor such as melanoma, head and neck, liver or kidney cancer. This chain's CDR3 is CASSVGTSGRAYEQYF. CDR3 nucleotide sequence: TGTGCCAGTAGTGTCGGGACTAGCGGGAGGGCCTACGAGCAGTACTTC.